In its sample, the clone carrying this TCR beta chain was seen once. The antigen is undetermined. V lost 7 bases to trimming and J lost 3 bases; unmatched junction nucleotides: 7. CDR3 length: 15 amino acids. Per the germline V gene, CDR1 is MDHEN and CDR2 is SYDVKM. This record belongs to a study of cytomegalovirus exposure and HLA in healthy donors. Study-level findings and limits: Presence/absence analyses supposed approximately even sequencing depth among donors. Clonal expansion was found to be greater in HLA-associated TCR beta chains than in equally common others in a later analysis.

With 60 Vbeta and 13 Jbeta primers, the PCR was carried out. TCRdb's table, derived via immunoSEQ multiplex PCR, lists solely in-frame clones and lacks some. Of 150,000 to 180,000 clones in the sample, approximately 80% were seen once. This sequence was found in a man aged 30 to 45 in good health and CMV-seropositive. The sequenced sample consisted of PBMCs. The V call is TRBV28, the J call TRBJ1-2; 11 bases align to TRBD1. The CDR3 region is CASTPLGQGDYGYTF. CDR3 nucleotides: TGTGCCAGCACCCCTTTGGGACAGGGGGACTATGGCTACACCTTC.